These 20 T cell receptor beta chains originate from one sample sequenced in a study of blood T cells in healthy people across ages. Using a J-beta primer mix together with a sample-barcoded 5' primer, a second PCR was run for about 6 to 12 cycles. A single record per CDR3 protein comes from TCRdb applying MiXCR to the 5' RACE reads. This table has around 790,000 distinct CDR3 sequences, 40% to 50% appearing once. Source material: blood. Receptors were obtained from a man aged 60-69 years in good health.

The table lists this clonotype with a few counts. The chain carries TRBV12-3 or TRBV12-4 and TRBJ1-2, with a possible D match to TRBD1 (6 bases). This CDR3 region has 14 residues. V was pared by 2 bases and J by 5 bases, with 12 bases between. Here the CDR3 reads CASSLRQVIYGYTF. CDR3 nucleotide sequence: TGTGCCAGCAGTTTACGACAGGTGATTTATGGCTACACCTTC.

This chain joins TRBV5-8 and TRBJ2-4; perhaps TRBD1 as D (5 bases). The CDR3 runs to 11 residues. Looked up from germline, CDR1 is SGHTS and CDR2 is YDEGEE. The V gene lost 4 bases and the J gene lost 8 bases, with 7 bases spanning the gap. The CDR3 coding sequence is TGTGCCAGCAGCACCAGGGACATTCAGTACTTC. It is translated as CASSTRDIQYF.

The J gene is TRBJ2-3, the V gene TRBV2; D is possibly TRBD2 (5 bases). The CDR3 has 12 amino acids. Germline values: CDR1 SNHLY, CDR2 FYNNEI. Trimming took off 7 bases at V and 2 bases at J, with 7 bases between the two ends. The CDR3 nucleotides are TGTGCCAGCACCGGGGACACAGATACGCAGTATTTT. Its protein product is CASTGDTDTQYF.

The CDR3 region is CSATSGTGAGYTF. The CDR3, as DNA: TGCAGTGCTACTTCCGGGACAGGGGCCGGCTACACCTTC. The chain couples TRBV20-1 to TRBJ1-2, with 10 positions matching TRBD1. The germline CDR1 and CDR2 sequences are DFQATT and SNEGSKA (reference sequence). The trim removed 4 bases at V and 8 bases at J, leaving 7 bases unmatched. This CDR3 region has 13 residues.

This chain connects TRBV20-1 to TRBJ2-7; D call uncertain. Trimming shortened V by 6 bases and J by 3 bases, and 18 bases separated the two germline ends. This CDR3 has 14 amino acids. In germline, CDR1 is DFQATT, CDR2 SNEGSKA (reference sequence). For the CDR3, the DNA is TGCAGTGCCGCCCGGGTCTTTAGTGGCTACGAGCAGTACTTC. Translated, it gives CSAARVFSGYEQYF.

The chain is built from TRBV20-1 and TRBJ2-5; a weak D match, TRBD2 (5 bases). V lost 3 bases, J lost 4 bases, and 15 bases lay in between. This CDR3 has 14 amino acids. The germline gives CDR1 DFQATT, CDR2 SNEGSKA (reference sequence). The CDR3 reads CSARRALGVETQYF. The DNA of the CDR3 is TGCAGTGCTAGGAGGGCCCTAGGCGTAGAGACCCAGTACTTC.

This clonotype was found a few times. The J gene is TRBJ2-4, the V gene TRBV5-1, with D perhaps matching TRBD1 or TRBD2 (5 bases each). V was pared by 0 bases and J by 13 bases, with 23 bases between. This CDR3 is 16 amino acids long. Germline CDR1 reads SGHRS; CDR2 reads YFSETQ. In DNA form, the CDR3 reads TGCGCCAGCAGCTTGGGGGGTGCCTTGGGACGGCAGGAGCAGTACTTC. It is translated as CASSLGGALGRQEQYF.

The chain recombines TRBV3-1 with TRBJ2-6; perhaps TRBD2 as D (6 bases). The V end was cut by 4 bases, the J end by 1 base, with 8 bases between. CDR1 is LGHDT and CDR2 is YNNKEL in the germline V gene (reference sequence). This CDR3 has 15 residues. DNA of the CDR3: TGTGCCAGCAGCCCGGGGGTTTCTGGGGCCAACGTCCTGACTTTC. Protein product: CASSPGVSGANVLTF.

This rearrangement joins TRBV5-6 to TRBJ2-5, with 9 bases lining up with TRBD1. The CDR3 runs to 15 residues. The germline CDR1 and CDR2 sequences are SGHDT and YYEEEE. V lost 4 bases and J lost 2; bases outside the gene matches: 6. The CDR3 sequence: CASSGTGRGQETQYF. The CDR3 region has the DNA TGTGCCAGCAGCGGGACAGGGAGGGGGCAAGAGACCCAGTACTTC.

This clonotype was seen a handful of times. V usage is TRBV29-1 and J usage is TRBJ2-3, with 11 bases aligning to TRBD1. CDR3 length: 16 amino acids. V was pared by 8 bases and J by 3 bases, with 13 bases of the junction left unmatched. CDR1 is SQVTM, CDR2 ANQGSEA, per germline. CDR3 in amino acids: CSIVGQGAIVTDTQYF. CDR3 sequence (DNA): TGCAGCATAGTAGGACAGGGGGCCATCGTGACAGATACGCAGTATTTT.

This clonotype was found a few times. CDR3 sequence (DNA): TGTGCCTGGAGTGGGTGGTCGGGAGACGAGCAGTACTTC. This translates into CAWSGWSGDEQYF. The rearrangement links TRBV30 to TRBJ2-7; a weak D match, TRBD2 (6 bases). The CDR3 length is 13 residues. Trimming shortened V by 1 base and J by 5 bases, and 12 bases separated the two germline ends. Germline V gives CDR1 GTSNPN, CDR2 SVGIG (reference sequence).

To note about this clonotype: Compared with germline, one end of the junction differs, possibly owing to a read error. This chain links TRBV12-3 or TRBV12-4 with TRBJ2-1; 14 bases line up with TRBD2. The CDR3 is 17 residues long. The CDR3 is CASSLYRTSGGYNEQFF. The CDR3 DNA follows: TGTGCCAGCAGTCTTTACAGGACTAGCGGGGGGTACAATGAGCAGTTCTTT.

The chain recombines TRBV2 with TRBJ2-5; 7 bases are shared with TRBD2. The CDR3 covers 14 residues. With V trimmed by 10 bases and J by 3 bases, 11 bases remained unmatched. Germline assignment: CDR1 SNHLY and CDR2 FYNNEI. The CDR3 loop is CATLAGLAEETQYF. The CDR3 nucleotides are TGTGCCACTCTGGCTGGGCTAGCGGAAGAGACCCAGTACTTC.

V and J are TRBV7-2 and TRBJ2-5; D perhaps matches TRBD2 (6 bases). The CDR3 contains 13 residues. Per the germline V gene, CDR1 is SGHTA and CDR2 is FQGNSA. Trimming took off 6 bases at V and 5 bases at J, with 13 bases between the two ends. The CDR3 here is CASRRTGVETQYF. CDR3 DNA: TGTGCCAGCAGACGTACGGGGGTTGAGACCCAGTACTTC. Supplemented by reference TRBV7-2 and TRBJ2-5, the full variable domain reads GAGVSQSPSNKVTEKGKDVELRCDPISGHTALYWYRQSLGQGLEFLIYFQGNSAPDKSGLPSDRFSAERTGGSVSTLTIQRTQQEDSAVYLCASRRTGVETQYFGPGTRLLVL.

The V gene is TRBV6-5, the J gene TRBJ2-3, with TRBD1 identical over 8 bases. The CDR3 runs to 15 residues. Germline values: CDR1 MNHEY, CDR2 SVGAGI. Trimming cost V 5 bases and J 1 base; bases outside gene matches: 5. The CDR3 is CASSADRGRTDTQYF. Written as DNA, the CDR3 is TGTGCCAGCAGTGCCGACAGGGGACGCACAGATACGCAGTATTTT.

This clonotype was seen many times. The chain carries TRBV4-1 and TRBJ2-7; maybe TRBD1 (5 bases). Trimming left V 0 bases short and J 9 bases short, with 9 bases between. The V gene's germline CDR1 is MGHRA and CDR2 YSYEKL. CDR3 length: 12 residues. This CDR3 is CASSQDPTVQYF. The CDR3 DNA reads as TGCGCCAGCAGCCAAGATCCGACAGTGCAGTACTTC.

The chain links TRBV28 to TRBJ2-5, with 7 bases lining up with TRBD1. With the DNA end fitting TRBJ2-7 better, the J assignment may be wrong. This CDR3 has 15 amino acids. Germline CDR1 reads MDHEN; CDR2 reads SYDVKM. CDR3 DNA: TGTGCCAGCAATCGCCAAAGAGGACAGGCCTACGAGCAGTACTTC. This encodes CASNRQRGQAYEQYF.

The sample holds one count of this clonotype. The genes are TRBV5-1 and TRBJ2-1, with D uncertain. Near its end, the DNA agrees better with TRBJ2-7, so the J call may be wrong. The CDR3 has 13 amino acids. Germline CDR1 and CDR2: SGHRS and YFSETQ. CDR3 coding DNA: TGCGCCAGCAGCGCTAACAGAGCCAATGAGCAGTACTTC. As protein: CASSANRANEQYF.

The V gene is TRBV6-5, the J gene TRBJ2-2; no firm D call. The germline CDR1 and CDR2 sequences are MNHEY and SVGAGI. Trimming took off 6 bases at V and 3 bases at J, with 8 bases between the two ends. The CDR3 consists of 13 residues. CDR3 residues: CASRPTDTGELFF. CDR3 in DNA: TGTGCCAGCAGACCCACGGACACCGGGGAGCTGTTTTTT.

This clonotype was seen only a few times. The DNA for the CDR3 is TGTGCCAGCAATCCCGGGATCCAAGAGACCCAGTACTTC. Translated: CASNPGIQETQYF. The rearrangement joins TRBV6-1 to TRBJ2-5, with a weak D call TRBD2 (5 bases). With 7 bases removed from V and 1 base from J, the gap between germline ends came to 10 bases. Germline CDR1 is MNHNS and CDR2 is SASEGT. The CDR3 extends over 13 amino acids.